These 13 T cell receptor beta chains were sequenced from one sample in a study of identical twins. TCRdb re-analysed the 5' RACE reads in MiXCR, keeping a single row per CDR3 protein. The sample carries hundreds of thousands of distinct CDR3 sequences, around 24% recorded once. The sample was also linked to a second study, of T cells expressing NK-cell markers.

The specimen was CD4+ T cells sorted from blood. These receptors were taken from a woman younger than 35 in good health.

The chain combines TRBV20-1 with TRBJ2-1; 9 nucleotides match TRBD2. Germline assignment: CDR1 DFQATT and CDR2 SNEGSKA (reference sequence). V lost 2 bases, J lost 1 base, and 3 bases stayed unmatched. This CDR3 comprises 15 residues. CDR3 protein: CSARSGGPSYNEQFF. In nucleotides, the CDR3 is TGCAGTGCTAGAAGCGGGGGGCCGTCCTACAATGAGCAGTTCTTC.

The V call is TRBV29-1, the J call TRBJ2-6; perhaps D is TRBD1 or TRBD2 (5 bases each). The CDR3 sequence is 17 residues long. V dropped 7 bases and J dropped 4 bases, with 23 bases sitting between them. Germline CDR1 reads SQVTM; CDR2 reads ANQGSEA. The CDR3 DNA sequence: TGCAGCGGGAACCGGGACCCCGGAAGATCCGGGGCCAACGTCCTGACTTTC. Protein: CSGNRDPGRSGANVLTF. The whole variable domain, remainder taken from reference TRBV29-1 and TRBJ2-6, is SAVISQKPSRDICQRGTSLTIQCQVDSQVTMMFWYRQQPGQSLTLIATANQGSEATYESGFVIDKFPISRPNLTFSTLTVSNMSPEDSSIYLCSGNRDPGRSGANVLTFGAGSRLTVL.

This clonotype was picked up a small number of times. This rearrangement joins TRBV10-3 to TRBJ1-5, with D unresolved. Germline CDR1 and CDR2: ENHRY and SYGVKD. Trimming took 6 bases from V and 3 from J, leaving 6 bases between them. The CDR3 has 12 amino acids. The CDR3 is CAIRENNQPQHF. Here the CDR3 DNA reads TGTGCCATCAGGGAGAACAATCAGCCCCAGCATTTT.

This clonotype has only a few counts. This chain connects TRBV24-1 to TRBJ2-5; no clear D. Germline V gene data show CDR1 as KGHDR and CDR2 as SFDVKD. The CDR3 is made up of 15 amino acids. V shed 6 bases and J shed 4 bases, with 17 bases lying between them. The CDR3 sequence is CATSHGDESRETQYF. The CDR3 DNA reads TGTGCCACCAGTCATGGGGATGAGAGTAGAGAGACCCAGTACTTC.

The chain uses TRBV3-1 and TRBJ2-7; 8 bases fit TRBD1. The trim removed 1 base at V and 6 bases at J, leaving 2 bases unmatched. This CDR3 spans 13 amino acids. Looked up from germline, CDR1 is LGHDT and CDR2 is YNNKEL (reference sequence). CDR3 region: CASSQGQGAEQYF. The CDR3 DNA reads TGTGCCAGCAGCCAAGGCCAGGGGGCCGAGCAGTACTTC.

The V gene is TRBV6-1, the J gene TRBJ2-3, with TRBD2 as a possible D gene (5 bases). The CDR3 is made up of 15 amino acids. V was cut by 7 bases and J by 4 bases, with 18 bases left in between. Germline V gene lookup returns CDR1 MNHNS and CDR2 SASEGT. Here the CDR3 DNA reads TGTGCCAGCATCGATGAGGGCAGGCTCGCAGATACGCAGTATTTT. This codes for CASIDEGRLADTQYF.

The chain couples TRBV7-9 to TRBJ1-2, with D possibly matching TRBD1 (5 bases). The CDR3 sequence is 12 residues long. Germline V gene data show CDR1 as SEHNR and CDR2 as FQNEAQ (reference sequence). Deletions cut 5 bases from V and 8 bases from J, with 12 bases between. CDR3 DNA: TGTGCCAGCAGCGGATCAGGGAACGGCTACACCTTC. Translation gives CASSGSGNGYTF. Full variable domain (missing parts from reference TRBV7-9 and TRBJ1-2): DTGVSQNPRHKITKRGQNVTFRCDPISEHNRLYWYRQTLGQGPEFLTYFQNEAQLEKSRLLSDRFSAERPKGSFSTLEIQRTEQGDSAMYLCASSGSGNGYTFGSGTRLTVV.

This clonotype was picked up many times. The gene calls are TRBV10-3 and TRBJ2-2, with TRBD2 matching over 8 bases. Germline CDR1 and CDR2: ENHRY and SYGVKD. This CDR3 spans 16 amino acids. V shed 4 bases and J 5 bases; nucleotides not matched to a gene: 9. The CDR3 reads CAISGNRAGETGELFF. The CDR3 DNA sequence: TGTGCCATCAGTGGAAATCGAGCGGGAGAGACCGGGGAGCTGTTTTTT.

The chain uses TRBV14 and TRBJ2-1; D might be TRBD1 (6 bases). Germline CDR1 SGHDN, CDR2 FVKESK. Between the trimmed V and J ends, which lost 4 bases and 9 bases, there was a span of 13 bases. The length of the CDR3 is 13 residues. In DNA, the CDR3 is TGTGCCAGCAGCCGAAATTACAGGGCTGAGCAGTTCTTC. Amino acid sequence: CASSRNYRAEQFF.

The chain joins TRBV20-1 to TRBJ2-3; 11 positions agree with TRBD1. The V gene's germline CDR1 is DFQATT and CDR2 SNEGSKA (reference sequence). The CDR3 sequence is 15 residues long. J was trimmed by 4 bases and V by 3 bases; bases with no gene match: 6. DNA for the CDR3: TGCAGTGCTAGCTCGCGGACAGGGGGCGCAGATACGCAGTATTTT. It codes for CSASSRTGGADTQYF.

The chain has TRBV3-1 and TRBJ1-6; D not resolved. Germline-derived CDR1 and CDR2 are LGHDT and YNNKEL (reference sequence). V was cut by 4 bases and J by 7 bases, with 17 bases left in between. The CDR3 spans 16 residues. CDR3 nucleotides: TGTGCCAGCAGCCCAAGATCGGTCGGATGGAATTCACCCCTCCACTTT. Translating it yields CASSPRSVGWNSPLHF.

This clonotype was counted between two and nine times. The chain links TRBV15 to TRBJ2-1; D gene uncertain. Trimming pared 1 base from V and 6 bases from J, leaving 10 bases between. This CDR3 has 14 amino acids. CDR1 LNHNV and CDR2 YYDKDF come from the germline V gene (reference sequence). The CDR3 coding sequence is TGTGCCACCAGCAGAGGATCGGGTAGCAATGAGCAGTTCTTC. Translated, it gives CATSRGSGSNEQFF.

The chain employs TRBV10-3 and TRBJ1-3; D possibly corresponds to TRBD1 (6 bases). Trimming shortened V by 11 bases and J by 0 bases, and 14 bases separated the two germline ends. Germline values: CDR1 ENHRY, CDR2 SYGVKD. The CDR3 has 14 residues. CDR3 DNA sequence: TGTGCCGCGGGGGCCGTCACCTCTGGAAACACCATATATTTT. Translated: CAAGAVTSGNTIYF.